These 9 T cell receptor beta chains were sequenced from one sample in a study of identical twins. A single record per CDR3 protein comes from TCRdb applying MiXCR to the 5' RACE reads. In the table there are about 720,000 distinct CDR3 sequences, 8% to 9% of which are singletons. The same data also went into a second study, on yellow fever vaccine responses in identical twins.

Sequencing input: PBMCs. The receptors originated from a young woman in good health.

V is TRBV18 and J is TRBJ1-2, with 7 positions matching TRBD1. Unmatched junction bases numbered 5, after V lost 3 bases and J lost 7 bases. Germline-derived CDR1 and CDR2 are KGHSH and LQKENI. This CDR3 is 13 amino acids long. CDR3 coding DNA: TGTGCCAGCTCACCGACAGGGCCGCCTGGCTACACCTTC. Translating it yields CASSPTGPPGYTF.

The chain carries TRBV21-1 and TRBJ2-4; no check of the table's D call, TRBD2, against the DNA was made. TRBV21-1 is termed a pseudogene. CDR3 size: 20 residues. Here the CDR3 DNA reads TGTGCCAGCAGCAAAGGATTTGGGAGACTAACCATTCTAGCCAAAAACATTCAGTACTTC. Translation: CASSKGFGRLTILAKNIQYF.

V is TRBV20-1 and J is TRBJ1-6; 9 bases are shared with TRBD1. The CDR3 totals 13 residues. With V trimmed by 6 bases and J by 6 bases, 3 bases remained unmatched. Looked up from germline, CDR1 is DFQATT and CDR2 is SNEGSKA (reference sequence). The CDR3 nucleotides read TGCAGTGCCCGGACAGGGGTTAATTCACCCCTCCACTTT. Translation gives CSARTGVNSPLHF.

The rearrangement uses TRBV20-1 and TRBJ2-7; 7 bases agree with TRBD2. Losses at the gene ends were 0 bases for V and 0 bases for J; bases not matched to a gene: 2. The CDR3 is 14 residues long. Germline values: CDR1 DFQATT, CDR2 SNEGSKA (reference sequence). The CDR3 DNA follows: TGCAGTGCTAGAGAAACGGGGGGCTCCTACGAGCAGTACTTC. Protein sequence: CSARETGGSYEQYF.

This clonotype appeared a few times. V usage is TRBV6-2 or TRBV6-3 and J usage is TRBJ2-5; D might be TRBD1 (6 bases). Germline assignment: CDR1 MNHEY and CDR2 SVGEGT. CDR3 size: 13 residues. V lost 6 bases and J 5 bases, leaving 13 bases between the germline ends. Written as DNA, the CDR3 is TGTGCCAGCAGACCTACAGGGACGGAGACCCAGTACTTC. It codes for CASRPTGTETQYF.

The chain uses TRBV7-2 and TRBJ2-3; TRBD2 might be the D (6 bases). The CDR3 is 15 amino acids. Germline CDR1 and CDR2: SGHTA and FQGNSA. Trimming shortened V by 3 bases and J by 0 bases, and 10 bases separated the two germline ends. CDR3 sequence (DNA): TGTGCCAGCAGCTTGGGACTCCCTAGCACAGATACGCAGTATTTT. Protein sequence: CASSLGLPSTDTQYF.

This clonotype has just a few counts. This chain joins TRBV7-9 and TRBJ2-3, with 14 bases lining up with TRBD2. From germline, CDR1 is SEHNR and CDR2 FQNEAQ (reference sequence). The CDR3 runs to 17 residues. Trimming removed 5 bases from V and 2 bases from J; junction bases left unmatched: 6. The CDR3 sequence is CASSRTSGRSYTDTQYF. The CDR3 DNA reads TGTGCCAGCAGCCGGACTAGCGGGAGGTCTTACACAGATACGCAGTATTTT.

This chain links TRBV5-4 with TRBJ2-7, with 10 bases lining up with TRBD1. Trimming cost V 4 bases and J 5 bases; bases outside gene matches: 9. Germline V gene data show CDR1 as SGHNT and CDR2 as YYREEE (reference sequence). The CDR3 loop spans 15 amino acids. In DNA, the CDR3 is TGTGCCAGCAGCCGACAGGGGGCCGTCTTCCACGAGCAGTACTTC. This encodes CASSRQGAVFHEQYF.

This clonotype showed up many times. The genes are TRBV16 and TRBJ2-1; D tentatively fits TRBD1 or TRBD2 (7 bases each). The V end lost 4 bases, the J end lost 6 bases, and 25 bases lay between the germline ends. CDR1 KGHSY and CDR2 FQNENV come from the germline V gene. CDR3 size: 18 residues. The CDR3 bases are TGTGCCAGCAGCCTCGCCCCAACTGGGAGGGGGCGCGGCAATGAGCAGTTCTTC. Protein sequence: CASSLAPTGRGRGNEQFF.